These 18 T cell receptor beta chains share one sample of origin, sequenced in a study of cytomegalovirus exposure and HLA in healthy donors. The PCR employed 60 Vbeta primers together with 13 Jbeta primers. The repertoire was sequenced with immunoSEQ multiplex PCR; TCRdb's copy has only in-frame clones and lacks some. Altogether around 200,000 clones are present, roughly 79% being singletons, with the ten largest covering about 0.6%. What was sequenced was PBMCs. The origin of the receptors is a woman in her forties in good health and CMV-seronegative.

A few counts support this clone. The CDR3 DNA is TGTGCCAGCAGACCCGGGACAGCCTTCAATTCACCCCTCCACTTT. This encodes CASRPGTAFNSPLHF. The V and J genes are TRBV7-9 and TRBJ1-6; 7 nucleotides match TRBD1. The CDR3 is made up of 15 amino acids. J was trimmed by 7 bases and V by 6 bases; bases with no gene match: 9. Germline-derived CDR1 and CDR2 are SEHNR and FQNEAQ (reference sequence).

The chain links TRBV7-9 to TRBJ2-7; 7 bases map to TRBD2. With 3 bases clipped from V and 7 bases from J, the junction kept 0 bases outside the gene matches. The CDR3 is made up of 11 amino acids. Germline V gene data show CDR1 as SEHNR and CDR2 as FQNEAQ (reference sequence). The CDR3, as DNA: TGTGCCAGCAGCTTCGGGAGGGAGCAGTACTTC. Its protein product is CASSFGREQYF.

The genes are TRBV30 and TRBJ2-5; 12 bases match TRBD2. This CDR3 comprises 15 residues. V was pared by 2 bases and J by 11 bases, with 12 bases of the junction left unmatched. Germline V gene lookup returns CDR1 GTSNPN and CDR2 SVGIG (reference sequence). CDR3 nucleotides: TGTGCCTGGAGTATGCGTCTAGCGGGGGGGAATGGGCAGTACTTC. This encodes CAWSMRLAGGNGQYF.

The chain employs TRBV9 and TRBJ1-2; 8 positions match TRBD1. V shed 2 bases, J shed 8 bases, and the junction held 17 bases outside the gene matches. The germline gives CDR1 SGDLS, CDR2 YYNGEE. The length of the CDR3 is 17 residues. The CDR3 sequence is CASSVGGELTGERGYTF. The DNA of the CDR3 is TGTGCCAGCAGCGTGGGGGGGGAGCTGACAGGGGAGAGGGGCTACACCTTC.

The chain carries TRBV6-5 and TRBJ1-6; a possible D gene is TRBD1 (5 bases). CDR1 and CDR2 (germline): MNHEY, SVGAGI. Trimming removed 2 bases at V and 8 bases at J, with 13 bases between. The CDR3 is made up of 15 amino acids. The CDR3 region is CASSYATAGHSPLHF. CDR3 nucleotide sequence: TGTGCCAGCAGTTACGCTACCGCGGGGCATTCACCCCTCCACTTT.

Concerning this clone: At one end the junction does not follow the germline gene, possibly because of a read error. This chain uses TRBV7-9 with TRBJ1-1, with a tentative D call TRBD1 (5 bases). Germline V lookup: CDR1 SEHNR, CDR2 FQNEAQ (reference sequence). CDR3 size: 12 residues. Here the CDR3 reads CSSGGGNTEAFF. In nucleotides, the CDR3 is TGTTCCAGCGGGGGGGGGAACACTGAAGCTTTCTTT.

The V and J genes are TRBV19 and TRBJ2-1; possible D gene TRBD2, 6 bases. Germline V gene sequence: CDR1 LNHDA, CDR2 SQIVND (reference sequence). Trimming left V 3 bases short and J 15 bases short, with 18 bases between. The CDR3 loop spans 13 amino acids. CDR3 bases: TGTGCCAGTAGTATGACATGGGGAGGATTAGCGTTCTTC. Translation gives CASSMTWGGLAFF.

J is TRBJ1-2 and V is TRBV7-9, with a weak D call TRBD1 (6 bases). Germline CDR1 and CDR2: SEHNR and FQNEAQ (reference sequence). The CDR3 totals 14 residues. The V and J ends lost 8 bases and 2 bases respectively, with 15 bases between them. The chain's CDR3 is CASGGAGENYGYTF. The CDR3 DNA sequence: TGTGCCAGCGGGGGGGCAGGCGAGAACTATGGCTACACCTTC.

V is TRBV11-3 and J is TRBJ2-7; D is ambiguous. V was shortened by 2 bases and J by 7 bases, with 9 bases between the two germline ends. CDR1 and CDR2 from the germline V gene are SGHNT and YENEEA. This CDR3 comprises 12 residues. This chain's CDR3 is CASSLIQVEQYF. CDR3 DNA sequence: TGTGCCAGCAGCTTAATCCAGGTTGAGCAGTACTTC.

The V gene is TRBV27, the J gene TRBJ1-2, with TRBD1 matching 8 bases. The V gene's germline CDR1 is MNHEY and CDR2 SMNVEV (reference sequence). J gave up 6 bases and V 4 bases, and 10 bases lay outside the gene matches. The CDR3 has 15 amino acids. CDR3 nucleotide sequence: TGTGCCAGCAGTTGGTCCAGGGGGCACGCGGATGGCTACACCTTC. Amino acids: CASSWSRGHADGYTF.

The chain carries TRBV12-5 and TRBJ2-4; weak D call: TRBD1 (5 bases). This CDR3 contains 12 residues. The germline V gene has CDR1 LGHNT and CDR2 FRNRAP. The V end lost 5 bases, the J end lost 9 bases, and 11 bases lay between the germline ends. The CDR3, as DNA: TGTGCTAGTGGTACAGACAGAGGCATTCAGTACTTC. This encodes CASGTDRGIQYF.

The chain is built from TRBV6-1 and TRBJ2-7; 11 bases fit TRBD2. The CDR3 spans 14 residues. The germline CDR1 and CDR2 sequences are MNHNS and SASEGT. V gave up 2 bases and J gave up 7 bases; unmatched junction bases: 4. CDR3 loop: CASSELAGGEEQYF. As DNA, the CDR3 is TGTGCCAGCAGTGAACTAGCGGGGGGCGAGGAGCAGTACTTC.

This clone showed up just once. V is TRBV2 and J is TRBJ1-2, with a possible D match to TRBD1 (6 bases). The V end lost 5 bases, the J end lost 4 bases, and 14 bases lay between the germline ends. From germline, CDR1 is SNHLY and CDR2 FYNNEI. The CDR3 sequence is 14 residues long. The CDR3 region has the DNA TGTGCCAGCAGTTCAGGGGTTCTGGGCTATGGCTACACCTTC. Amino acids: CASSSGVLGYGYTF. The full variable domain, rest sourced from reference TRBV2 and TRBJ1-2, is EPEVTQTPSHQVTQMGQEVILRCVPISNHLYFYWYRQILGQKVEFLVSFYNNEISEKSEIFDDQFSVERPDGSNFTLKIRSTKLEDSAMYFCASSSGVLGYGYTFGSGTRLTVV.

This chain connects TRBV7-8 to TRBJ1-6, with D uncertain. V shed 5 bases and J shed 7 bases, with 15 bases lying between them. This CDR3 region has 15 residues. The germline gives CDR1 SGHVS, CDR2 FQNEAQ. CDR3 in amino acids: CASSSLGLGNSPLHF. CDR3 nucleotide sequence: TGTGCCAGCAGCAGTCTTGGACTGGGAAATTCACCCCTCCACTTT.

The chain is built from TRBV19 and TRBJ2-1; D gene uncertain. This CDR3 is 15 amino acids long. Germline V lookup: CDR1 LNHDA, CDR2 SQIVND (reference sequence). V lost 0 bases, J lost 0 bases, and 6 bases lay in between. The CDR3 DNA reads TGTGCCAGTAGTATAGAGTTCGGCTCCTACAATGAGCAGTTCTTC. This sequence encodes CASSIEFGSYNEQFF. The complete variable domain, with remaining parts taken from reference TRBV19 and TRBJ2-1, reads DGGITQSPKYLFRKEGQNVTLSCEQNLNHDAMYWYRQDPGQGLRLIYYSQIVNDFQKGDIAEGYSVSREKKESFPLTVTSAQKNPTAFYLCASSIEFGSYNEQFFGPGTRLTVL.

This chain joins TRBV7-9 and TRBJ2-5, with no clear D. Germline V gene lookup returns CDR1 SEHNR and CDR2 FQNEAQ (reference sequence). The CDR3 is 12 residues long. V lost 4 bases, J lost 2 bases, and 5 bases lay in between. CDR3 bases: TGTGCCAGCAGCTCCCTGCAAGAGACCCAGTACTTC. Encoded protein: CASSSLQETQYF.

The chain couples TRBV29-1 to TRBJ1-1; D is unresolved. The V end lost 4 bases, the J end lost 4 bases, and 13 bases lay between the germline ends. The CDR3 contains 13 residues. From germline, CDR1 is SQVTM and CDR2 ANQGSEA. The CDR3 sequence: CSVVRARATEAFF. The CDR3 DNA reads TGCAGCGTTGTGAGGGCCCGCGCCACTGAAGCTTTCTTT.

This rearrangement joins TRBV4-1 to TRBJ2-7; D is perhaps TRBD2 (5 bases). Germline values: CDR1 MGHRA, CDR2 YSYEKL. The V gene lost 1 base and the J gene lost 4 bases, with 14 bases spanning the gap. This CDR3 region has 15 residues. CDR3 residues: CASSQASYAGYEQYF. The CDR3 DNA reads TGCGCCAGCAGCCAAGCTTCATACGCGGGTTACGAGCAGTACTTC.